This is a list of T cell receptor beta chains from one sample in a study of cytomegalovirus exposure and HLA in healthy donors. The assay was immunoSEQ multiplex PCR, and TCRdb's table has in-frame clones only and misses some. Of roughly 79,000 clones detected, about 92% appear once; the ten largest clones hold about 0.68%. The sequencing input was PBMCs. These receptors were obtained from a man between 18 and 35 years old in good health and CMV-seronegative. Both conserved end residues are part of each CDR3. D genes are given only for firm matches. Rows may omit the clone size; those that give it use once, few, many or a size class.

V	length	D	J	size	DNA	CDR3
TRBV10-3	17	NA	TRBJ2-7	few	TGTGCCACCAGGGGAGGGGGATCGCTTTCAGGGGCCTACGAGCAGTACTTC	CATRGGGSLSGAYEQYF
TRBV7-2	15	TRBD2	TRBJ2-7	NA	TGTGCCAGCAGCTTCTTACCGGGACTACTATACGAGCAGTACTTC	CASSFLPGLLYEQYF
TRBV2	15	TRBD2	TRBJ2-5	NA	TGTGCCAGCAGTGAATTCTCGGGGGGGGCTGAGACCCAGTACTTC	CASSEFSGGAETQYF
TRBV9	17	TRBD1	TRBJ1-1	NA	TGTGCCAGCAGCGTTGGACGTGGGGACAGGGGTTACACTGAAGCTTTCTTT	CASSVGRGDRGYTEAFF
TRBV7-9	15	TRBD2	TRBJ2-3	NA	TGTGCCAGCAGTCGACTAGCGGGAGATGCGGATACGCAGTATTTT	CASSRLAGDADTQYF
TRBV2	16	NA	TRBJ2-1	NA	TGTGCCAGCAACCGAGAAGGACTTATATCCTACAATGAGCAGTTCTTC	CASNREGLISYNEQFF
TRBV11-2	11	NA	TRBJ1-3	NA	TGTGCCAGCAGCTTCAGTGACACCATATATTTT	CASSFSDTIYF
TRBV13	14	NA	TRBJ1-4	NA	TGTGCCAGCAGCTCCGCAGGGACTCATGAAAAACTGTTTTTT	CASSSAGTHEKLFF
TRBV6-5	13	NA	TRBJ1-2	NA	TGTGCCAGCCACCGACGGGATTCGACAAGCTACACCTTC	CASHRRDSTSYTF
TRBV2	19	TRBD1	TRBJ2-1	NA	TGTGCCAGCAGTGATTTCGGGACAGTACCCCTATCCTTTTACAATGAGCAGTTCTTC	CASSDFGTVPLSFYNEQFF
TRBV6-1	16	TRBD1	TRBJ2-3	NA	TGTGCCAGCAGTGAAGCCTGGGCAGGGGGTACAGATACGCAGTATTTT	CASSEAWAGGTDTQYF
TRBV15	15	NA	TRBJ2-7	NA	TGTGCCACCAGCAGGGGGGGATTGAAGAACTACGAGCAGTACTTC	CATSRGGLKNYEQYF
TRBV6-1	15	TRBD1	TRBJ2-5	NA	TGTGCCAGCAGCAGGGGGCCGGGGACCCAAGAGACCCAGTACTTC	CASSRGPGTQETQYF
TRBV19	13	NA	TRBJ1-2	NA	TGTGCCAGTGAGGGATCGCTATTTATGGGCTACACCTTC	CASEGSLFMGYTF
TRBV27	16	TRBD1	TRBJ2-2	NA	TGTGCCAGCAGTTTATTGTTGGGACAGGGTACCGGGGAGCTGTTTTTT	CASSLLLGQGTGELFF
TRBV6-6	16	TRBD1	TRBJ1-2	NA	TGTGCCAGCAGTTACTGGAGGATGGACAGGCGGGATGGCTACACCTTC	CASSYWRMDRRDGYTF
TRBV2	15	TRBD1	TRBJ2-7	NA	TGTGCCAGCAGTGGGCGGGACAGGGGGCCGTACGAGCAGTACTTC	CASSGRDRGPYEQYF
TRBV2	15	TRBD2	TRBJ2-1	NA	TGTGCCAGCAGCGCCCTAGCGGGAGAGGGTTATGAGCAGTTCTTC	CASSALAGEGYEQFF
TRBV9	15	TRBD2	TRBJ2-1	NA	TGTGCCAGCAGCGTTAGCGGGAGCTCCTACAATGAGCAGTTCTTC	CASSVSGSSYNEQFF
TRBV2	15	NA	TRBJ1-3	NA	TGTGCCAGCAGCGCCTCCCAAGCGGTAGGAAACACCATATATTTT	CASSASQAVGNTIYF
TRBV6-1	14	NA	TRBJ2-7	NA	TGTGCCAGCCCCTCCTGGGGGGAGTCCAACGAGCAGTACTTC	CASPSWGESNEQYF
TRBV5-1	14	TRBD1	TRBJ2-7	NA	TGCGCCAGCAGCCGACAGGGTAGTTCCTACGAGCAGTACTTC	CASSRQGSSYEQYF
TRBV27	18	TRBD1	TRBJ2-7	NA	TGTGCCAGCAGTTTATCCCCTATAGGACAGGGGGTCTCCTACGAGCAGTACTTC	CASSLSPIGQGVSYEQYF
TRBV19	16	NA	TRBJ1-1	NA	TGTGCCAGTAGTTCTCTAGGGAGGGGCAGGTACACTGAAGCTTTCTTT	CASSSLGRGRYTEAFF